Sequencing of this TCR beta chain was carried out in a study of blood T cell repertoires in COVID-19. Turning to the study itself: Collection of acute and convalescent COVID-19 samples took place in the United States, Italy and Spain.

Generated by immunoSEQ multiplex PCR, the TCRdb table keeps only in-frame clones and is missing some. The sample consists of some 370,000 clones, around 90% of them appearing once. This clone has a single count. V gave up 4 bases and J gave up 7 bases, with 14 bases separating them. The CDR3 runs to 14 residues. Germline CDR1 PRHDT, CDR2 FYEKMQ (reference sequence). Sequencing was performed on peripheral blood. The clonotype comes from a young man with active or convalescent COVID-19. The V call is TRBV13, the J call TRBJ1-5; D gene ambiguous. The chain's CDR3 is CASSSDGPGQPQHF. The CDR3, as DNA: TGTGCCAGCAGCTCCGACGGACCGGGGCAGCCCCAGCATTTT.